The following is a T cell receptor beta chain sequence with its context. Its antigen is still unknown. The record has no base qualities; no much larger clone is one base away. This specimen comes from a study of beta chain features in type 1 diabetes (dated by TCRdb to 2017 to 2018). Some background on the complete study: Mean age, gender distribution, total cell number and subset yield were not different between patients and healthy donors. Across all samples, some 99 million sorted cells were examined, and cell number per subset correlated strongly with RNA yield. In the study, recently diagnosed type 1 diabetes patients and matched healthy donors were compared on the TCRB repertoires of their sorted circulating CD4+ T cell subsets. Naive and central memory subsets were obtained from all 30 or so donors, but regulatory and stem cell-like memory subsets were isolated from only 8 patients and roughly eight healthy donors. Results and caveats for the whole study, not just this receptor: PCR may preferentially amplify shorter templates, but because patient and control samples were amplified and corrected together, any resulting skew would affect both groups equally. Only small numbers of individuals were included in the HLA sub-analyses, which left unresolved whether HLA type had any influence on TCRB rearrangement. Fewer insertions and more nucleotide deletions at VDJ recombination sites were observed in patients with type 1 diabetes, implying thymic rearrangement abnormalities. Naive, central memory and regulatory TCRB repertoires appeared to be more alike among patients than among healthy donors. Because cDNA was sequenced instead of genomic DNA, activated cells with high expression could be over-represented, although the groups did not differ in activation or CD3 levels. Type 1 diabetes patients showed a moderate but significant shortening of TCRB CDR3 length in all four CD4+ subsets.

The entire isolated RNA was reverse transcribed using the High Capacity cDNA Reverse Transcription Kit, and thus expressed TCRB transcripts were sequenced. Deep immunoSEQ sequencing was performed on naive, central memory and regulatory T cell samples, with an average of approximately 3.9 million total reads per sample. Sorted cells were lysed in RLT buffer and RNA was extracted with DNase-treated RNeasy Micro or Mini kits, depending on cell number. Each cell subset was processed on its own to prevent cross-contamination, while patient and healthy donor samples were processed together. TCRB sequences were amplified from cDNA with the immunoSEQ multiplex PCR, producing 87-bp fragments spanning the CDR3 region. The amplicons were sequenced using the Illumina HiSeq platform. The study's own analysis went as follows. PCR bias was computationally corrected using synthetic template baselines, reads within Hamming distance 2 were collapsed, and singletons that could not be merged were discarded. Reads were aligned against IMGT to assign V, D and J genes, CDR3 length and insertions or deletions at six rearrangement sites. Within each subset, clonotype counts were normalized to the number of sorted cells before true diversity and Gini coefficients were calculated with the tcR R package. The overlap coefficient, calculated on TCRB nucleotide sequences, was used to measure repertoire sharing. Here the immuneACCESS table is served through TCRdb, limited to in-frame sequences with V and J called. Missing clones are a known gap in these copies; in checked studies unresolved V genes cover under half, and the rest lacks a known reason. V, J and clone size reflect that table, while D and trimming were determined from the DNA. For this sample the table gives approximately 160,000 clones, of which over 7.5% were detected only once. The biggest ten clones account for 2.3% of the sample.

From each donor, a single peripheral blood sample of 90 to 150 mL on average was drawn into heparinised tubes. Naive, central memory, regulatory and stem cell-like memory CD4+ T cells were sorted on a BD FACSAria II using a panel including CD45RO, CCR7, CD25, CD127, CD95 and CD27. All sorted populations exceeded 95% purity. PBMCs were isolated immediately by Lymphoprep density gradient centrifugation and stained directly without culture. So that batch effects would be minimized, each experiment stained and sorted samples in pairs, pairing one healthy donor with one patient. Via the germline V gene, CDR1 is MNHEY and CDR2 SVGAGI. V drops 4 bases and J drops 1 base, leaving 15 bases in between. The CDR3 numbers 16 residues from cysteine through phenylalanine. The read is trimmed to its CDR3 DNA, 48 bases read in frame from base 1.

The sequence links TRBV6-5 to TRBJ2-3, and perhaps TRBD1 as D gene, on 5 matching bases. The source is a woman aged 18-29 years in good health. The specimen was central memory CD4+ T cells from blood. CDR3 loop: CASSLIPGSGTDTQYF. The sequenced DNA is TGTGCCAGCAGTTTGATCCCAGGGTCCGGCACAGATACGCAGTATTTT.